One and the same sample provided the 17 T cell receptor beta chains below, sequenced in a study of blood T cell repertoires in COVID-19. The protocol was immunoSEQ multiplex PCR, while the TCRdb copy is restricted to in-frame clones and leaves out a portion. The sample holds about 150,000 clones, 87% seen once. The material sequenced was peripheral blood. The origin of the receptors is a woman aged 60-70 years with active or convalescent COVID-19.

The chain has TRBV6-5 and TRBJ2-7, with no clear D. The germline CDR1 and CDR2 sequences are MNHEY and SVGAGI. The CDR3 consists of 13 residues. The V end was cut by 6 bases, the J end by 2 bases, with 11 bases between. The CDR3 sequence: CASRWAGTYEQYF. CDR3 DNA sequence: TGTGCCAGCAGGTGGGCAGGTACCTACGAGCAGTACTTC.

V is TRBV4-3 and J is TRBJ2-7; D is uncertain. This CDR3 region has 16 residues. Germline V CDR1 and CDR2: LGHNA, YSLEER. The V gene lost 0 bases and the J gene lost 0 bases, with 12 bases spanning the gap. The CDR3 here is CASSQDRDANSYEQYF. CDR3 DNA: TGCGCCAGCAGCCAAGATAGAGATGCTAACTCCTACGAGCAGTACTTC.

As concerns this clone: The junction shows a germline mismatch at one end, possibly a read error. V and J are TRBV7-3 and TRBJ2-1; D perhaps matches TRBD2 (6 bases). The germline V gene encodes CDR1 SGHTA and CDR2 FQGTGA. The CDR3 extends over 15 amino acids. The CDR3 DNA sequence: TGTGCCAGCAGCTTACAACGGGACTCCAACAATGAGCAGTTCTTC. Translating it yields CASSLQRDSNNEQFF.

The chain links TRBV27 to TRBJ1-3; tentative D call: TRBD1 (5 bases). CDR1 and CDR2 (germline): MNHEY, SMNVEV (reference sequence). The CDR3 consists of 14 residues. The V end lost 2 bases, the J end lost 5 bases, and 10 bases lay between the germline ends. This CDR3 is CASSLDGARNTIYF. The DNA of the CDR3 is TGTGCCAGCAGTTTAGATGGGGCGCGAAACACCATATATTTT.

The genes are TRBV2 and TRBJ1-5; 8 nucleotides line up with TRBD1. The V and J ends lost 4 bases and 1 base, in that order; junction bases with no gene match: 6. Per germline, CDR1 SNHLY and CDR2 FYNNEI. This CDR3 has 16 amino acids. This CDR3 is CASSARTGMSNQPQHF. CDR3 nucleotides: TGTGCCAGCAGTGCGCGGACAGGGATGAGCAATCAGCCCCAGCATTTT.

V gene TRBV3-1 (or the pseudogene TRBV3-2) combines with J gene TRBJ2-5; D is unresolved. With 0 bases removed from V and 2 bases from J, the gap between germline ends came to 7 bases. The germline gives CDR1 LGHDT, CDR2 YNNKEL (reference sequence). The CDR3 totals 14 residues. Here the CDR3 DNA reads TGTGCCAGCAGCCAAGACCGGGTACAAGAGACCCAGTACTTC. Protein product: CASSQDRVQETQYF.

This clone was detected a few times. This chain uses TRBV4-3 with TRBJ1-2; D remains ambiguous. Germline V gene sequence: CDR1 LGHNA, CDR2 YSLEER. V lost 0 bases and J lost 2, with 10 bases in between. The CDR3 spans 15 residues. Here the CDR3 reads CASSQDRRKNYGYTF. Here the CDR3 DNA reads TGCGCCAGCAGCCAAGATCGGAGGAAAAACTATGGCTACACCTTC.

This clone was counted a single time. The CDR3 nucleotides read TGTGCCAGCAGCCGACGGGAGGGTAATCAGCCCCAGCATTTT. This gives the protein CASSRREGNQPQHF. V and J are TRBV6-5 and TRBJ1-5; no definite D call. Per germline, CDR1 MNHEY and CDR2 SVGAGI. Trimming cost V 6 bases and J 4 bases, with 13 bases left between them. This CDR3 has 14 residues.

The V gene is TRBV4-3, the J gene TRBJ1-6, with D possibly TRBD1 on 6 matching bases. Germline V gene sequence: CDR1 LGHNA, CDR2 YSLEER. CDR3 length: 14 residues. V lost 2 bases, J lost 5 bases, and 7 bases lay in between. The DNA for the CDR3 is TGCGCCAGCAGCCAAAACAGGGATAATTCACCCCTCCACTTT. It specifies CASSQNRDNSPLHF.

V gene TRBV5-1 combines with J gene TRBJ2-5, with D possibly being TRBD2 (6 bases). Germline values: CDR1 SGHRS, CDR2 YFSETQ. CDR3 size: 16 residues. Trimming took 0 bases from V and 2 from J, leaving 14 bases between them. The CDR3 DNA follows: TGCGCCAGCAGCTTGGCTGGGGATGGGGGGCAAGAGACCCAGTACTTC. This sequence encodes CASSLAGDGGQETQYF.

The chain has TRBV5-6 and TRBJ2-7; TRBD1 agrees at 7 bases. The V gene end was trimmed by 2 bases and the J gene end by 7 bases; junction bases not matched to a gene: 9. Germline V CDR1 and CDR2: SGHDT, YYEEEE. CDR3 size: 14 residues. CDR3 in DNA: TGTGCCAGCAGCTTACCCGACAGGGCCCGGGAGCAGTACTTC. It is translated as CASSLPDRAREQYF.

CDR3 amino acids: CASSSDTEAFF. The CDR3, as DNA: TGTGCCAGCAGTTCCGACACTGAAGCTTTCTTT. The V gene is TRBV6-5, the J gene TRBJ1-1; D is ambiguous. CDR1 is MNHEY, CDR2 SVGAGI, per germline. Trimming took off 4 bases at V and 3 bases at J, with 3 bases between the two ends. This CDR3 is built from 11 residues.

The rearrangement joins TRBV7-2 to TRBJ1-4; 7 bases align to TRBD1. This CDR3 spans 16 amino acids. CDR1 and CDR2 from the germline V gene are SGHTA and FQGNSA. With V trimmed by 3 bases and J by 7 bases, 11 bases remained unmatched. CDR3 loop: CASSLRQGPPIEKLFF. The CDR3 DNA reads TGTGCCAGCAGCTTGCGACAGGGTCCCCCTATTGAAAAACTGTTTTTT.

This chain uses TRBV6-2 or TRBV6-3 with TRBJ2-1; 9 bases are a match to TRBD2. The CDR3 runs 16 residues. J gave up 3 bases and V 0 bases, and 3 bases lay outside the gene matches. Germline V gene sequence: CDR1 MNHEY, CDR2 SVGEGT. This CDR3 is CASSYSGRGGYNEQFF. DNA for the CDR3: TGTGCCAGCAGTTACTCTGGGCGGGGGGGCTACAATGAGCAGTTCTTC.

V and J are TRBV18 and TRBJ1-1, with 9 nucleotides matching TRBD1. Losses at the gene ends were 6 bases for V and 6 bases for J; bases not matched to a gene: 8. Germline CDR1 KGHSH, CDR2 LQKENI. The CDR3 is 14 residues long. The CDR3 DNA follows: TGTGCCAGCTCCCGGGGACAGGGAAATTCTGAAGCTTTCTTT. Translating gives CASSRGQGNSEAFF.

This clone was seen more than once but under ten times. The chain employs TRBV29-1 and TRBJ2-1, with 13 nucleotides matching TRBD2. The CDR3 length is 14 residues. V was clipped by 6 bases and J by 6 bases; unmatched bases: 5. CDR1 is SQVTM and CDR2 is ANQGSEA in the germline V gene. CDR3 sequence: CSVARTSGGNEQFF. The CDR3 DNA follows: TGCAGCGTCGCTCGGACTAGCGGGGGCAATGAGCAGTTCTTC.

Of note for this clone: Other DNA sequences within the sample encode an identical CDR3. V gene TRBV2 combines with J gene TRBJ1-4; 9 nucleotides align to TRBD1. The ends lost 3 bases at V and 8 bases at J; junction bases unmatched: 4. Germline-derived CDR1 and CDR2 are SNHLY and FYNNEI. The CDR3 length is 14 residues. The CDR3 DNA sequence: TGTGCCAGCAGTGAGGACAGGGGAGGAGAAAAACTGTTTTTT. This encodes CASSEDRGGEKLFF.